One sample yielded the 5 T cell receptor beta chains listed below, sequenced in a study of shared clonotypes between healthy human individuals. Method: immunoSEQ multiplex PCR; TCRdb's copy keeps in-frame clones and lacks some. Of some 1 million clones listed, 60% to 80% were seen once; the top ten hold approximately 1.5%. The material sequenced was memory CD4+ T cells sorted from blood. Subset indicated: CD45RA-negative fraction. Receptors were obtained from a young man in good health.

Written as DNA, the CDR3 is TGCGCCAGCAGGGAGCGACCCGATAACACCGGGGAGCTGTTTTTT. It translates to CASRERPDNTGELFF. This chain connects TRBV5-1 to TRBJ2-2; D remains ambiguous. The germline gives CDR1 SGHRS, CDR2 YFSETQ. This CDR3 has 15 amino acids. Trimming left V 5 bases short and J 2 bases short, with 13 bases between.

The chain is built from TRBV19 and TRBJ2-3; the D gene is possibly TRBD1 (5 bases). The CDR3 length is 15 residues. Per the germline V gene, CDR1 is LNHDA and CDR2 is SQIVND (reference sequence). V lost 6 bases, J lost 6 bases, and 19 bases lay in between. The CDR3 DNA is TGTGCCAGTAGCCAGCAGCAGGGAAACTCCGATACGCAGTATTTT. It translates to CASSQQQGNSDTQYF.

This clone was detected only a few times. This chain uses TRBV28 with TRBJ1-1; D is uncertain. This CDR3 has 11 amino acids. V lost 6 bases to trimming and J lost 6 bases, with 8 bases between them. Germline loops: CDR1 MDHEN, CDR2 SYDVKM. CDR3: CASSTFAEAFF. The CDR3 nucleotides are TGTGCCAGCAGCACCTTCGCTGAAGCTTTCTTT.

The chain couples TRBV15 to TRBJ2-5; D perhaps matches TRBD1 (5 bases). Trimming pared 3 bases from V and 3 bases from J, leaving 5 bases between. Per germline, CDR1 LNHNV and CDR2 YYDKDF (reference sequence). This CDR3 is built from 12 residues. The CDR3 DNA follows: TGTGCCACCAGCAGCAGGGAAGAGACCCAGTACTTC. This gives the protein CATSSREETQYF.

The chain has TRBV6-1 and TRBJ2-7; D is unclear. V dropped 2 bases and J dropped 1 base, with 15 bases sitting between them. Germline V gives CDR1 MNHNS, CDR2 SASEGT. The CDR3 sequence is 16 residues long. The CDR3 loop is CASSEHGTVSSYEQYF. The CDR3 DNA sequence: TGTGCCAGCAGTGAACATGGAACAGTCTCTTCCTACGAGCAGTACTTC.